This T cell receptor (beta chain) originates from a study of T cell responses to AZD1222 COVID-19 vaccine (dated by TCRdb to 2020 to 2023). Background on the whole study: A total of around 240 trial participants underwent TCR sequencing, of whom about 200 had received two doses of AZD1222 and roughly 26 had received two doses of the MenACWY control vaccine. Enrollment into the trials was organized by age into subgroups of 18-55, 56-69 and 70-plus years, and those subgroups contained roughly 140, 27 and 60 TCR-sequenced participants, respectively. The paper as a whole reports these results and caveats: Most participants were white British and females outnumbered males, and the authors suggested that clonal diversity may have been underestimated. The whole spike protein was spanned by vaccine-associated CD4 TCRs, and dominant responses were seen in regions 160-218 and 743-854. A significant rise in spike-specific TCR breadth and depth was observed after two AZD1222 doses relative to day 0 and relative to MenACWY recipients. Conclusions about previously exposed vaccinees are limited because only 6 or 7 AZD1222 recipients were SARS-CoV-2 seropositive at baseline. Epitopes outside the regions mutated in the B.1.351 and B.1.1.7 variants were reportedly recognized by nearly half of the unique spike-specific TCRs. In the small 56-69-year group, the increase in depth fell short of significance, most likely because of low power. Because no day 14 peak-response samples were available, repertoires were characterized only after the peak T cell response.

Sample time point, as interpreted from the label and publication: about 28 days (+/-7) after the second vaccine dose. AZD1222 recipients whose second dose came at about 4 weeks and those whose second dose came at about 12 weeks were combined into one group, since spike-specific TCR depth and breadth did not differ between the two schedules. Vaccinee samples came from UK trials COV001 and COV002, including a single-blind randomized controlled phase 2/3 trial of AZD1222 (ChAdOx1 nCoV-19) in healthy adults. For TCRbeta chain sequencing, PBMC samples from trial participants were taken at day 0 and at day 28 after the second dose. Notes on this clone: The target of this receptor is not known. There are no base qualities to consult, and no much larger clone falls within one base.

The CDR3 regions of human TCRbeta chains were analyzed by immunosequencing. Turning to the authors' computational methods: TCRs in the repertoires were matched against a reference library of SARS-CoV-2-specific TCRs that had been generated with the MIRA antigen-specificity platform. Breadth was defined as the fraction of unique TCRs that were SARS-CoV-2-associated, and depth was defined as the fraction of total T cells that were SARS-CoV-2-associated. Each spike-specific TCR was assigned to its reactive spike region and to a CD4 or CD8 class using the MIRA data. Log10-transformed breadth and depth values were compared by one-way ANOVA with Sidak's multiple comparisons tests. TCRdb obtained this table from immuneACCESS and retained in-frame rearrangements with V and J assigned. These tables miss some clones; where compared with another copy, unresolved V genes account for less than half of the shortfall, and the remainder is unexplained. V and J calls and clone size come straight from that table; D and trimming were deduced from the DNA. This sample is represented by 150,000 to 200,000 clones; approximately 93% of them were singletons. Together, the top ten hold roughly 1.3% of the sample.

Here the sequenced sample was peripheral blood, taken 28 days after the second AZD1222 dose. This TCR came from an adult who received the AZD1222 COVID-19 vaccine.

The CDR3: CASGPLDSSYGYTF. The DNA reads TGTGCCAGCGGCCCCTTGGACAGCAGTTATGGCTACACCTTC. Rearrangement joined TRBV6-5 to TRBJ1-2; TRBD1 is possibly the D segment (6 matching bases). CDR1 MNHEY and CDR2 SVGAGI were looked up in the germline V gene. From the cysteine through the phenylalanine, the CDR3 covers 14 amino acids. Left in the record is the CDR3 DNA by itself, 42 bases read in frame from the first base. A distance of 18 bases separates the germline ends of V and J, which lose 8 bases and 5 bases respectively.